These 28 T cell receptor beta chains share one sample of origin, sequenced in a study of human T cells and chemical hapten exposure. As to time point: pre-sensitization, week 0. Treatment given: therapeutic diphenylcyclopropenone sensitization with weekly scalp DPC. TCRdb ran MiXCR on the RACE reads and lists one entry per CDR3 protein. The sample includes 95,000 to 150,000 distinct CDR3 sequences, 13% seen only once; the top ten take roughly 3.1%. Sequencing was performed on whole blood, taken in connection with sensitization to the hapten diphenylcyclopropenone (DPC). All receptors come from a woman aged 18-29 years with alopecia areata. Some clones in this sample may be carry-over from other donors' samples.

The chain is built from TRBV29-1 and TRBJ2-7; TRBD1 or TRBD2 may be the D gene (6 bases each). The germline V gene has CDR1 SQVTM and CDR2 ANQGSEA. Trimming took off 7 bases at V and 6 bases at J, with 10 bases between the two ends. CDR3 size: 10 residues. The CDR3 spells CSGGACEQYF. In nucleotides, the CDR3 is TGCAGCGGGGGGGCCTGCGAGCAGTACTTC.

This clonotype appeared a few times. CDR3 loop: CASSDSSGDSTEAFF. The DNA of the CDR3 is TGTGCCAGCAGTGACTCATCAGGGGACTCCACTGAAGCTTTCTTT. This chain uses TRBV6-4 with TRBJ1-1; D is perhaps TRBD1 (6 bases). CDR3 length: 15 amino acids. Germline loops: CDR1 MRHNA, CDR2 SNTAGT. The germline V and J ends were trimmed by 0 bases and 4 bases, with 12 bases remaining between them.

The chain carries TRBV13 and TRBJ1-2, with 9 nucleotides matching TRBD1. The CDR3 is made up of 16 amino acids. CDR1 and CDR2 from the germline V gene are PRHDT and FYEKMQ (reference sequence). V dropped 5 bases and J dropped 3; count of bases not matched to a gene: 10. CDR3 DNA: TGTGCCAGCAGCCCTATACAGGGGGCCTATGACTATGGCTACACCTTC. This sequence encodes CASSPIQGAYDYGYTF.

The chain joins TRBV6-1 to TRBJ2-7; possible D gene TRBD1, 5 bases. The germline V gene encodes CDR1 MNHNS and CDR2 SASEGT. The CDR3 length is 15 residues. Trimming pared 6 bases from V and 2 bases from J, leaving 17 bases between. CDR3: CASRSKLQGAYEQYF. The CDR3 DNA follows: TGTGCCAGCAGATCCAAACTTCAAGGGGCCTACGAGCAGTACTTC.

With respect to this clonotype: The junction departs from germline at one end; a sequencing error may be responsible. The chain couples TRBV18 to TRBJ2-7; TRBD2 agrees at 7 bases. Germline CDR1 and CDR2: KGHSH and LQKENI. The CDR3 extends over 15 amino acids. The CDR3: CANSPQASGFYEQYF. The CDR3, as DNA: TGTGCCAACTCACCACAGGCTAGCGGCTTCTACGAGCAGTACTTC.

This clonotype has a single count. The rearrangement links TRBV4-3 to TRBJ1-1; 9 nucleotides agree with TRBD1. The CDR3 extends over 14 amino acids. The J segment lost 6 bases and the V segment lost 4 bases, leaving 6 bases of the junction unmatched. The germline CDR1 and CDR2 sequences are LGHNA and YSLEER. CDR3 in amino acids: CASSPPQGAAEAFF. CDR3 in DNA: TGCGCCAGCAGCCCGCCACAGGGGGCGGCTGAAGCTTTCTTT.

The chain employs TRBV7-2 and TRBJ2-3; 10 bases line up with TRBD2. The J segment lost 4 bases and the V segment lost 6 bases, leaving 13 bases of the junction unmatched. Germline CDR1 reads SGHTA; CDR2 reads FQGNSA. There are 17 residues in the CDR3. CDR3 region: CASRPFSSGGTSDTQYF. The CDR3, as DNA: TGTGCCAGCAGGCCCTTTTCTAGCGGGGGAACCTCAGATACGCAGTATTTT.

The CDR3 DNA sequence: TGTGCCAGCAGCCCCCAGGGTAGTTATGGCTACACCTTC. Translation gives CASSPQGSYGYTF. The chain recombines TRBV11-2 with TRBJ1-2; tentatively, D is TRBD1 (5 bases). This CDR3 spans 13 amino acids. CDR1 and CDR2 (germline): SGHAT, FQNNGV. The V end lost 5 bases, the J end lost 5 bases, and 12 bases lay between the germline ends.

The rearrangement uses TRBV12-5 and TRBJ1-5; the match to TRBD1 covers 9 bases. In germline, CDR1 is LGHNT, CDR2 FRNRAP. The CDR3 length is 16 residues. V lost 1 base and J lost 4; bases outside the gene matches: 5. The CDR3 spells CASGLDSGTGNQPQHF. The CDR3 nucleotides read TGTGCTAGTGGTTTGGACTCCGGGACAGGGAATCAGCCCCAGCATTTT.

This clonotype appeared a few times. The chain employs TRBV24-1 and TRBJ2-7; D tentatively fits TRBD1 or TRBD2 (5 bases each). V was clipped by 5 bases and J by 3 bases, with 16 bases between them. CDR1 and CDR2 from the germline V gene are KGHDR and SFDVKD. The CDR3 sequence is 15 residues long. The CDR3 here is CATSAWASRGYEQYF. The CDR3 DNA is TGTGCCACCAGTGCATGGGCCTCGAGGGGCTACGAGCAGTACTTC.

The chain uses TRBV6-2 or TRBV6-3 and TRBJ2-7; a weak D match, TRBD1 (5 bases). V lost 4 bases and J lost 3, with 13 bases in between. The CDR3 sequence is 14 residues long. In germline, CDR1 is MNHEY, CDR2 SVGEGT. Written as DNA, the CDR3 is TGTGCCAGCAGTTTTCGGACACCTCTCTACGAGCAGTACTTC. It is translated as CASSFRTPLYEQYF.

This clonotype was recorded many times. This chain uses TRBV7-9 with TRBJ1-5; TRBD1 agrees at 10 bases. CDR3 length: 15 residues. V gave up 5 bases and J gave up 3 bases; unmatched junction bases: 4. Germline-derived CDR1 and CDR2 are SEHNR and FQNEAQ (reference sequence). In nucleotides, the CDR3 is TGTGCCAGCAGCCTGACAGGGGGCGACAATCAGCCCCAGCATTTT. It yields the protein CASSLTGGDNQPQHF.

This clonotype was seen repeatedly, ten times or more. The chain uses TRBV20-1 and TRBJ2-3, with D uncertain. The CDR3 runs to 15 residues. The germline V and J ends were trimmed by 0 bases and 3 bases, with 13 bases remaining between them. Germline CDR1 DFQATT, CDR2 SNEGSKA (reference sequence). CDR3 sequence (DNA): TGCAGTGCTAGAGACCCGAGTAGCCGGACAGATACGCAGTATTTT. Translated: CSARDPSSRTDTQYF.

This clonotype was seen at least ten times. In DNA, the CDR3 is TGTGCCAGCAGGGATAGCGGGGGGCGCACAGATACGCAGTATTTT. Protein sequence: CASRDSGGRTDTQYF. This rearrangement joins TRBV2 to TRBJ2-3, with 10 bases lining up with TRBD2. Looked up from germline, CDR1 is SNHLY and CDR2 is FYNNEI. The CDR3 covers 15 residues. V was pared by 6 bases and J by 1 base, with 4 bases of the junction left unmatched. Full variable domain (missing parts from reference TRBV2 and TRBJ2-3): EPEVTQTPSHQVTQMGQEVILRCVPISNHLYFYWYRQILGQKVEFLVSFYNNEISEKSEIFDDQFSVERPDGSNFTLKIRSTKLEDSAMYFCASRDSGGRTDTQYFGPGTRLTVL.

This clonotype occurred many times. The chain has TRBV6-2 or TRBV6-3 and TRBJ2-1; D is possibly TRBD2 (6 bases). The CDR3 loop spans 14 amino acids. Trimming cost V 6 bases and J 3 bases, with 12 bases left between them. Germline CDR1 and CDR2: MNHEY and SVGEGT. The CDR3 sequence is CASSSSDYYNEQFF. The CDR3 region has the DNA TGTGCCAGCAGCTCCTCGGACTACTACAATGAGCAGTTCTTC.

The chain links TRBV3-1 to TRBJ1-4, with D tentatively TRBD1 (6 bases). This CDR3 comprises 14 residues. CDR1 is LGHDT, CDR2 YNNKEL, per germline (reference sequence). The V and J ends lost 3 bases and 8 bases respectively, with 13 bases between them. This CDR3 is CASSQRDKGEKLFF. CDR3 nucleotides: TGTGCCAGCAGCCAGCGGGACAAAGGGGAAAAACTGTTTTTT.

This clonotype was counted ten times or more. The chain employs TRBV6-2 or TRBV6-3 and TRBJ2-6; D is possibly TRBD1 (5 bases). Germline V CDR1 and CDR2: MNHEY, SVGEGT. The ends were cut back, 6 bases at V and 0 bases at J, with 18 bases in the middle. The CDR3 length is 18 residues. CDR3 sequence (DNA): TGTGCCAGCAGCCAAACGTCCAGACAGTTCTCTGGGGCCAACGTCCTGACTTTC. Translated: CASSQTSRQFSGANVLTF.

This clonotype was picked up many times. This chain joins TRBV6-5 and TRBJ2-7; D is ambiguous. In germline, CDR1 is MNHEY, CDR2 SVGAGI. The CDR3 has 13 amino acids. V lost 8 bases and J 2 bases, leaving 13 bases between the germline ends. CDR3: CASSTRPAYEQYF. Here the CDR3 DNA reads TGTGCCAGCTCGACCCGACCGGCCTACGAGCAGTACTTC.

V is TRBV4-3 and J is TRBJ2-1; no firm D call. The CDR3 is made up of 14 amino acids. The germline V and J ends were trimmed by 0 bases and 5 bases, with 8 bases remaining between them. Germline assignment: CDR1 LGHNA and CDR2 YSLEER. The DNA for the CDR3 is TGCGCCAGCAGCCAAGAGGACGGGCACAATGAGCAGTTCTTC. Its translation: CASSQEDGHNEQFF.

V gene TRBV2 combines with J gene TRBJ1-5; D unresolved. The ends were cut back, 7 bases at V and 3 bases at J, with 10 bases in the middle. The CDR3 runs to 13 residues. CDR1 is SNHLY and CDR2 is FYNNEI in the germline V gene. The CDR3 loop reads CASTTGFNQPQHF. DNA of the CDR3: TGTGCCAGCACCACCGGATTCAATCAGCCCCAGCATTTT.

The chain has TRBV6-1 and TRBJ2-3; D is undetermined. CDR1 and CDR2 (germline): MNHNS, SASEGT. V lost 4 bases, J lost 5 bases, and 7 bases lay in between. The CDR3 spans 12 residues. CDR3 residues: CASSGALDTQYF. The CDR3 coding sequence is TGTGCCAGCAGTGGCGCTTTAGATACGCAGTATTTT.

This clonotype turned up a few times. The rearrangement joins TRBV16 to TRBJ1-1; D not certain. Looked up from germline, CDR1 is KGHSY and CDR2 is FQNENV. The ends were cut back, 0 bases at V and 5 bases at J, with 13 bases in the middle. This CDR3 region has 15 residues. CDR3: CASSQSRIGNTEAFF. DNA of the CDR3: TGTGCCAGCAGCCAATCGCGTATAGGGAATACTGAAGCTTTCTTT. The variable domain in full, completed from reference TRBV16 and TRBJ1-1, reads GEEVAQTPKHLVRGEGQKAKLYCAPIKGHSYVFWYQQVLKNEFKFLISFQNENVFDETGMPKERFSAKCLPNSPCSLEIQATKLEDSAVYFCASSQSRIGNTEAFFGQGTRLTVV.

This clonotype has only a few counts. The chain employs TRBV28 and TRBJ2-2; D is ambiguous. CDR1 is MDHEN, CDR2 SYDVKM, per germline. The CDR3 runs to 17 residues. Trimming pared 8 bases from V and 0 bases from J, leaving 19 bases between. CDR3 nucleotides: TGTGCCAGCTCCTTTCCTTGGCCGGGTCCGAACACCGGGGAGCTGTTTTTT. This sequence encodes CASSFPWPGPNTGELFF.

This clonotype showed up many times. The chain is built from TRBV25-1 and TRBJ2-1, with 7 nucleotides matching TRBD1. Germline values: CDR1 MGHDK, CDR2 SYGVNS. The CDR3 runs 15 residues. The trim removed 4 bases at V and 5 bases at J, leaving 8 bases unmatched. The DNA for the CDR3 is TGTGCCAGCAGTGGCTCGACAGGGATCGACAATGAGCAGTTCTTC. It is translated as CASSGSTGIDNEQFF. Full variable domain (rest looked up from reference TRBV25-1 and TRBJ2-1): EADIYQTPRYLVIGTGKKITLECSQTMGHDKMYWYQQDPGMELHLIHYSYGVNSTEKGDLSSESTVSRIRTEHFPLTLESARPSHTSQYLCASSGSTGIDNEQFFGPGTRLTVL.

The V call is TRBV2, the J call TRBJ2-4; no clear D. Per germline, CDR1 SNHLY and CDR2 FYNNEI. Deletions cut 3 bases from V and 8 bases from J, with 5 bases between. CDR3 length: 11 amino acids. This CDR3 is CASSDWDIQYF. The CDR3 DNA reads as TGTGCCAGCAGTGATTGGGACATTCAGTACTTC.

At least ten counts were recorded for this clonotype. The chain couples TRBV6-6 to TRBJ1-1; D call uncertain. From germline, CDR1 is MNHNY and CDR2 SVGAGI (reference sequence). This CDR3 is built from 13 residues. The V and J ends lost 0 bases and 4 bases respectively, with 6 bases between them. In nucleotides, the CDR3 is TGTGCCAGCAGTTACTCGGCGGGCACTGAAGCTTTCTTT. Translation gives CASSYSAGTEAFF.

The chain recombines TRBV7-6 with TRBJ1-5, with a weak D call TRBD1 (6 bases). CDR1 and CDR2 (germline): SGHVS, FNYEAQ. This CDR3 comprises 13 residues. Trimming stripped 5 bases from V and 6 bases from J, with 11 bases between. The CDR3 here is CASSQGLGQPQHF. The CDR3 DNA follows: TGTGCCAGCAGCCAGGGGCTCGGTCAGCCCCAGCATTTT. Drawing the rest from reference TRBV7-6 and TRBJ1-5, the complete variable domain is GAGVSQSPRYKVTKRGQDVALRCDPISGHVSLYWYRQALGQGPEFLTYFNYEAQQDKSGLPNDRFSAERPEGSISTLTIQRTEQRDSAMYRCASSQGLGQPQHFGDGTRLSIL.

This clonotype was seen only a few times. This rearrangement joins TRBV3-1 to TRBJ1-5; a weak D match, TRBD1 (5 bases). The CDR3 has 15 amino acids. Per germline, CDR1 LGHDT and CDR2 YNNKEL (reference sequence). The V end was cut by 3 bases, the J end by 6 bases, with 15 bases between. CDR3 bases: TGTGCCAGCAGCCATACAGGACAAGGGGCTCAGCCCCAGCATTTT. Translation gives CASSHTGQGAQPQHF.